This T cell receptor (beta chain) stems from a study of pediatric ulcerative colitis. Notes on the study in general: Blood-derived T cells may be present in rectal pinch biopsies.

Trimming stripped 5 bases from V and 4 bases from J, with 17 bases between. CDR1 and CDR2 (germline): SGHAT, FQNNGV. The CDR3 contains 16 residues. As to this clone: What it binds is not known.

Rectal tissue came from one to two pinch biopsies taken at colonoscopy. Sequenced by immunoSEQ multiplex PCR; TCRdb stores in-frame clones only, minus some. The data contain about 40,000 clones, roughly 70% of them singletons. This TCR came from a boy aged 5-17 years with severe ulcerative colitis. Sequenced material: gut tissue. The genes are TRBV11-2 and TRBJ2-2; no definite D call. The CDR3 region is CASSPMATRSTGELFF. DNA for the CDR3: TGTGCCAGCAGCCCAATGGCGACACGAAGCACCGGGGAGCTGTTTTTT.